The clone carrying this TCR beta chain was picked up one time. The antigen remains undetermined. The data belong to a study of PD-L1 blockade in urothelial cancer. Study at large: Each blood sample yielded a median of about 150,000 T cells.

The data were produced by immunoSEQ multiplex PCR, yet TCRdb's version contains in-frame clones alone and is incomplete. The sample includes some 30,000 clones, 75% to 85% of them seen just once. Study-level results: Clonality of blood TCR below the median before treatment predicted better survival. Patients with durable benefit had greater blood expansion of tumor-associated TCR clones 3 weeks into treatment.

V shed 7 bases and J 7 bases; nucleotides not matched to a gene: 9. The CDR3 has 14 amino acids. Germline CDR1 and CDR2: SNHLY and FYNNEI. Time point denoted: peripheral blood 6 weeks after treatment start. This clonotype originated in a man between 65 and 80 years old with urothelial cancer. The chain has TRBV2 and TRBJ1-5; the match to TRBD1 covers 8 bases. Sequenced material: PBMCs, taken around atezolizumab (anti-PD-L1) treatment. CDR3 coding DNA: TGTGCCAGCACCTACCAGGGGGCTAACCAGCCCCAGCATTTT. This encodes CASTYQGANQPQHF.